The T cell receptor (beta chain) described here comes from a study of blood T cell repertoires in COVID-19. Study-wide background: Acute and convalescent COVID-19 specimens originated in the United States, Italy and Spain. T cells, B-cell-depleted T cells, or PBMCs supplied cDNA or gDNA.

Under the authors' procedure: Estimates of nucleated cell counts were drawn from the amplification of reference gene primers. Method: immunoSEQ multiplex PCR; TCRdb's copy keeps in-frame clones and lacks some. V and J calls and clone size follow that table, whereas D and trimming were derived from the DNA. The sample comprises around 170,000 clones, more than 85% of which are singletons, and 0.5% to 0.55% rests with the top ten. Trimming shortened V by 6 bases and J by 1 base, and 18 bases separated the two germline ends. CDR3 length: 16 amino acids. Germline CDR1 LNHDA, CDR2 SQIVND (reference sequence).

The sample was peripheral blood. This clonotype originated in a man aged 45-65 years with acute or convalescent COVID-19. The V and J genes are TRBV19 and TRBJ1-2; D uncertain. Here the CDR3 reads CASSELGSRSNYGYTF. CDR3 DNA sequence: TGTGCCAGTAGCGAACTTGGCAGCCGGAGTAACTATGGCTACACCTTC.